This T cell receptor beta chain was sequenced in a study of blood T cell repertoires in COVID-19. Study at large: Nucleic acid was either cDNA or gDNA, and it came from T cells, B-cell-depleted T cells, or PBMCs.

Sequencing used immunoSEQ multiplex PCR; TCRdb keeps in-frame clones, though not all of them. This table has 250,000 to 350,000 clones, more than 80% appearing once. There are 12 residues in the CDR3. Trimming took off 9 bases at V and 0 bases at J, with 8 bases between the two ends. Germline loops: CDR1 LNHDA, CDR2 SQIVND (reference sequence). The clonotype comes from a woman aged 30 to 39 with active or convalescent COVID-19. The specimen was peripheral blood. The chain has TRBV19 and TRBJ2-5, with a weak D call TRBD2 (5 bases). The CDR3 loop reads CASGVHQETQYF. The CDR3 DNA follows: TGTGCCAGCGGGGTTCACCAAGAGACCCAGTACTTC.